Described below is a single T cell receptor (beta chain) sequence and its context. The antigen remains unidentified. This record comes from a study of T cells in Graves' hyperthyroidism and ophthalmopathy. TCR beta CDR3 region amplification was performed from RNA transcripts. TCR CDR3 underwent first-round RT-PCR with the HTBI primer set. Each CDR3 protein gets one entry after TCRdb re-called the multiplex PCR reads with MiXCR. The repertoire consists of some 300,000 distinct CDR3 sequences, with roughly 19% occurring once and the leading ten covering 35% to 40%. V was pared by 4 bases and J by 9 bases, with 18 bases between. The CDR3 length is 14 residues. Germline values: CDR1 SGHTA, CDR2 FQGNSA. Whole-study findings and limits: Ophthalmopathy cases were set apart from stable hyperthyroidism by a 13 V-J model. Blood also held most thyroid clonotypes expanded beyond 0.001. The model forecast ophthalmopathy, anticipating it by a median roughly 6.5 months before onset.

Sequencing was performed on blood. This receptor was obtained from a man in his fifties with Graves' ophthalmopathy. The chain couples TRBV7-2 to TRBJ2-5; D tentatively fits TRBD1 or TRBD2 (5 bases each). CDR3 sequence reads: CASSSQGAAEAQYF. DNA for the CDR3: TGTGCCAGCAGCTCCCAGGGCGCGGCGGAGGCCCAGTACTTC.